A selection of T cell receptor beta chains follows, all from one sample in a study of long-term antiretroviral therapy in people with HIV. The protocol was immunoSEQ multiplex PCR, while the TCRdb copy is restricted to in-frame clones and leaves out a portion. Of fewer than 35,000 clones listed, approximately 78% were seen once; the top ten hold roughly 15%. The sample was unsorted PBMCs, taken 2.9 years after starting antiretroviral therapy. The receptors here all came from a man aged 50 to 59 with HIV. Each CDR3 is given with its conserved first and last residue. D genes are given only for firm matches. Clone size appears in some rows only: once, few, many, or a class for an expanded clone.

j_call | d_call | clone_size | v_call | cdr3_nt | cdr3_aa
TRBJ2-5 | - | - | TRBV7-9 | TGTGCCAGCAGCCCCCTTGGGGGGACTCAAGAGACCCAGTACTTC | CASSPLGGTQETQYF
TRBJ2-5 | - | - | TRBV5-1 | TGCGCCAGCAGCTTTGTACTGACGCAAGAGACCCAGTACTTC | CASSFVLTQETQYF
TRBJ1-5 | - | - | TRBV6-6 | TGTGCCAGCAGTTACTCGATTCCGGAAAATCAGCCCCAGCATTTT | CASSYSIPENQPQHF
TRBJ2-3 | TRBD2 | - | TRBV7-9 | TGTGCCAGCAGCCGACTAGCGGGGTTAGATACGCAGTATTTT | CASSRLAGLDTQYF
TRBJ1-5 | - | - | TRBV7-2 | TGTGCCAGCAGCCCCCAACGGGGTCAGCCCCAGCATTTT | CASSPQRGQPQHF
TRBJ2-3 | - | - | TRBV11-2 | TGTGCCAGCAGCTTCCAGGTCACAGATACGCAGTATTTT | CASSFQVTDTQYF
TRBJ1-3 | - | - | TRBV18 | TGTGCCAGCTCCTCACTTCGGGCGGCGTCTGGAAACACCATATATTTT | CASSSLRAASGNTIYF
TRBJ2-7 | - | once | TRBV5-1 | TGCGCCAGCAGCTTGGACTTCGCCAGGAGCTCCTACGAGCAGTACTTC | CASSLDFARSSYEQYF
TRBJ2-2 | - | once | TRBV7-7 | TGTGCTAGCGGAAATATCGGCCCCTCCGGGGAGCTGTTTTTT | CASGNIGPSGELFF
TRBJ2-5 | - | - | TRBV2 | TGTGCCAGTAGGGAGACCCCGCCCCAGTACTTC | CASRETPPQYF